The 24 T cell receptor beta chains reported below all come from one sample, sequenced in a study of cytomegalovirus exposure and HLA in healthy donors. PCR amplification relied on 60 Vbeta primers (plus 13 Jbeta primers). Some clones are missing from TCRdb's copy, which holds only in-frame ones; the method was immunoSEQ multiplex PCR. The sample totals tens of thousands of clones. The sample was PBMCs. The receptors come from a middle-aged woman in good health and CMV-seronegative.

This sequence joins TRBV18 and TRBJ1-5; 7 bases agree with TRBD1. The J segment lost 1 base and the V segment lost 3 bases, leaving 6 bases of the junction unmatched. This CDR3 has 16 amino acids. Germline CDR1 is KGHSH and CDR2 is LQKENI. The CDR3 reads CASSPQGGQSNQPQHF. CDR3 in DNA: TGTGCCAGCTCACCTCAGGGGGGACAGAGCAATCAGCCCCAGCATTTT.

The J gene is TRBJ2-7, the V gene TRBV2; possible D gene TRBD2, 5 bases. The CDR3 contains 13 residues. The germline gives CDR1 SNHLY, CDR2 FYNNEI. Trimming removed 3 bases at V and 5 bases at J, with 11 bases between. This CDR3 is CASSDVRRDEQYF. CDR3 nucleotides: TGTGCCAGCAGTGATGTAAGGCGGGACGAGCAGTACTTC.

This chain uses TRBV27 with TRBJ2-3; 11 nucleotides line up with TRBD2. The V gene's germline CDR1 is MNHEY and CDR2 SMNVEV (reference sequence). V lost 6 bases to trimming and J lost 5 bases; unmatched junction nucleotides: 7. The CDR3 has 15 residues. CDR3 sequence reads: CASSLGLAGIDTQYF. The CDR3 DNA sequence: TGTGCCAGCAGCCTCGGACTAGCGGGCATAGATACGCAGTATTTT.

This chain links TRBV2 with TRBJ1-6; D gene uncertain. CDR3 size: 14 residues. V lost 5 bases to trimming and J lost 8 bases, with 13 bases between them. Looked up from germline, CDR1 is SNHLY and CDR2 is FYNNEI. CDR3 nucleotide sequence: TGTGCCAGCAGTAGACACCCACCAGATTCACCCCTCCACTTT. This encodes CASSRHPPDSPLHF.

To note about this clone: One end of the junction does not line up with germline, which may come from a read error. The V call is TRBV18, the J call TRBJ1-2, with 12 bases lining up with TRBD1. The germline V gene encodes CDR1 KGHSH and CDR2 LQKENI. The CDR3 totals 16 residues. CDR3 bases: TGTGCCAGCGCACCACCCGGGACAGGGGGCCACTATGGCTACACCTTC. Its protein product is CASAPPGTGGHYGYTF.

This chain uses TRBV5-8 with TRBJ1-5; no reliable D call. V lost 2 bases to trimming and J lost 7 bases, with 10 bases between them. This CDR3 has 13 amino acids. Germline values: CDR1 SGHTS, CDR2 YDEGEE. CDR3 region: CASSFRGRQPQHF. As DNA, the CDR3 is TGTGCCAGCAGCTTCCGGGGAAGGCAGCCCCAGCATTTT.

The chain is built from TRBV30 and TRBJ2-7; the D gene is possibly TRBD2 (5 bases). V gave up 0 bases and J gave up 5 bases, with 26 bases separating them. CDR3 length: 18 residues. The V gene's germline CDR1 is GTSNPN and CDR2 SVGIG (reference sequence). CDR3 residues: CAWSVRRASNNLRHEQYF. As DNA, the CDR3 is TGTGCCTGGAGTGTACGAAGGGCTAGCAACAATCTCCGCCACGAGCAGTACTTC.

Of note for this clone: This sample includes further DNA sequences coding for the same CDR3. The chain employs TRBV5-8 and TRBJ1-6; TRBD1 might be the D (5 bases). The germline V gene has CDR1 SGHTS and CDR2 YDEGEE. The CDR3 runs to 14 residues. V was cut by 0 bases and J by 9 bases, with 10 bases left in between. Here the CDR3 reads CASSLATGGSPLHF. In nucleotides, the CDR3 is TGTGCCAGCAGCTTGGCAACGGGGGGTTCACCCCTCCACTTT.

The gene calls are TRBV5-1 and TRBJ2-7; D gene ambiguous. The CDR3 consists of 15 residues. The ends were cut back, 3 bases at V and 2 bases at J, with 15 bases in the middle. The germline V gene has CDR1 SGHRS and CDR2 YFSETQ. CDR3: CASSSVFTRAYEQYF. The CDR3 bases are TGCGCCAGCAGCTCCGTCTTTACACGGGCCTACGAGCAGTACTTC.

The V and J genes are TRBV11-1 and TRBJ1-1, with D tentatively TRBD1 (6 bases). This CDR3 contains 14 residues. Trimming took 4 bases from V and 0 from J, leaving 9 bases between them. Germline CDR1 and CDR2: SGHAT and FQDESV (reference sequence). DNA for the CDR3: TGTGCCAGCAGCTCTACAGGGATGAACACTGAAGCTTTCTTT. This encodes CASSSTGMNTEAFF.

This chain links TRBV25-1 with TRBJ1-5, with D hard to call. V shed 5 bases and J shed 5 bases, with 16 bases lying between them. The germline V gene encodes CDR1 MGHDK and CDR2 SYGVNS. The CDR3 runs to 15 residues. CDR3 residues: CASSPAGGSHQPQHF. CDR3 coding DNA: TGTGCCAGCAGTCCCGCGGGAGGGTCTCATCAGCCCCAGCATTTT. Full variable domain (outside the CDR3, taken from reference TRBV25-1 and TRBJ1-5): EADIYQTPRYLVIGTGKKITLECSQTMGHDKMYWYQQDPGMELHLIHYSYGVNSTEKGDLSSESTVSRIRTEHFPLTLESARPSHTSQYLCASSPAGGSHQPQHFGDGTRLSIL.

This chain connects TRBV9 to TRBJ2-3; TRBD1 aligns across 7 bases. V shed 5 bases, J shed 1 base, and the junction held 7 bases outside the gene matches. Germline CDR1 reads SGDLS; CDR2 reads YYNGEE. This CDR3 contains 15 residues. The CDR3 sequence is CASSESGTGTDTQYF. In DNA, the CDR3 is TGTGCCAGCAGTGAATCCGGGACAGGCACAGATACGCAGTATTTT.

This rearrangement joins TRBV5-1 to TRBJ1-1; 8 nucleotides agree with TRBD1. V lost 7 bases to trimming and J lost 0 bases; unmatched junction nucleotides: 11. This CDR3 comprises 16 residues. Germline CDR1 SGHRS, CDR2 YFSETQ. CDR3: CASQLLTGGLNTEAFF. The CDR3 bases are TGCGCCAGCCAGCTTTTAACAGGGGGATTGAACACTGAAGCTTTCTTT.

This chain links TRBV10-3 with TRBJ2-3; 13 positions agree with TRBD2. In germline, CDR1 is ENHRY, CDR2 SYGVKD. This CDR3 region has 18 residues. The V and J ends lost 4 bases and 0 bases, in that order; junction bases with no gene match: 7. The CDR3 is CAISGGTSGVTSTDTQYF. The CDR3 nucleotides read TGTGCCATCAGTGGGGGGACTAGCGGGGTTACTAGCACAGATACGCAGTATTTT.

For the CDR3, the DNA is TGTGCCAGCAGCTTGGGACAGGGGGGAAAAGAGACCCAGTACTTC. It translates to CASSLGQGGKETQYF. The chain joins TRBV7-3 to TRBJ2-5; 11 bases are shared with TRBD1. CDR1 is SGHTA, CDR2 FQGTGA, per germline. The ends lost 3 bases at V and 3 bases at J; junction bases unmatched: 3. The CDR3 covers 15 residues. The whole variable domain, remainder taken from reference TRBV7-3 and TRBJ2-5, is GAGVSQTPSNKVTEKGKYVELRCDPISGHTALYWYRQSLGQGPEFLIYFQGTGAADDSGLPNDRFFAVRPEGSVSTLKIQRTERGDSAVYLCASSLGQGGKETQYFGPGTRLLVL.

J is TRBJ2-7 and V is TRBV30; a weak D match, TRBD1 (5 bases). CDR1 and CDR2 (germline): GTSNPN, SVGIG (reference sequence). V was cut by 3 bases and J by 3 bases, with 9 bases left in between. The CDR3 is 12 amino acids. CDR3 amino acids: CAWSPGFYEQYF. CDR3 bases: TGTGCCTGGAGCCCAGGGTTCTACGAGCAGTACTTC.

The genes are TRBV10-3 and TRBJ2-7, with D perhaps matching TRBD1 (7 bases). Germline V gene lookup returns CDR1 ENHRY and CDR2 SYGVKD. The ends were cut back, 11 bases at V and 5 bases at J, with 22 bases in the middle. This CDR3 is built from 14 residues. DNA of the CDR3: TGTGCCGCCTCAGGTCTCGGCAGGGGGGACGAGCAGTACTTC. It yields the protein CAASGLGRGDEQYF.

The V gene is TRBV18, the J gene TRBJ1-5, with 7 bases matching TRBD1. The CDR3 consists of 16 residues. Germline CDR1 reads KGHSH; CDR2 reads LQKENI. The junction had 5 bases not matched to a gene; V was cut back by 2 bases and J by 1 base. CDR3 residues: CASSPRGPTSNQPQHF. The CDR3, as DNA: TGTGCCAGCTCACCAAGGGGGCCGACGAGCAATCAGCCCCAGCATTTT.

CDR3 in DNA: TGTGCCTGGAGTGTACTAGCGGATACGCAGTATTTT. It is translated as CAWSVLADTQYF. The chain carries TRBV30 and TRBJ2-3, with 7 bases matching TRBD2. V lost 0 bases and J lost 6; bases outside the gene matches: 0. The CDR3 has 12 residues. Germline CDR1 reads GTSNPN; CDR2 reads SVGIG (reference sequence).

The CDR3 nucleotides are TGCGCCAGCAGCTTGCCACTAGCGGGAGAGACCCAGTACTTC. This sequence encodes CASSLPLAGETQYF. V usage is TRBV5-1 and J usage is TRBJ2-5; 9 bases line up with TRBD2. This CDR3 spans 14 amino acids. Unmatched junction bases numbered 2, after V lost 1 base and J lost 4 bases. Looked up from germline, CDR1 is SGHRS and CDR2 is YFSETQ.

The chain recombines TRBV2 with TRBJ2-2, with D tentatively TRBD2 (5 bases). Between the trimmed V and J ends, which lost 0 bases and 6 bases, there was a span of 8 bases. The CDR3 length is 14 residues. The germline V gene has CDR1 SNHLY and CDR2 FYNNEI. The CDR3 loop is CASSEALRAGELFF. CDR3 nucleotides: TGTGCCAGCAGTGAAGCGTTGAGGGCCGGGGAGCTGTTTTTT.

The chain uses TRBV7-8 and TRBJ2-7, with a possible D match to TRBD2 (6 bases). Germline CDR1 is SGHVS and CDR2 is FQNEAQ. The CDR3 extends over 13 amino acids. Trimming left V 1 base short and J 7 bases short, with 11 bases between. The DNA for the CDR3 is TGTGCCAGCAGCTTAGGCTACGGGGGTGAGCAGTACTTC. It yields the protein CASSLGYGGEQYF.

V usage is TRBV5-1 and J usage is TRBJ2-5, with D perhaps matching TRBD2 (5 bases). The ends were cut back, 0 bases at V and 2 bases at J, with 8 bases in the middle. CDR1 and CDR2 (germline): SGHRS, YFSETQ. The CDR3 runs to 14 residues. The CDR3, as DNA: TGCGCCAGCAGCTTGGTGGGCGGGCAAGAGACCCAGTACTTC. Encoded protein: CASSLVGGQETQYF.

The CDR3 loop is CASSTPGGQYF. In DNA form, the CDR3 reads TGTGCCAGCAGTACCCCCGGGGGGCAGTACTTC. The chain carries TRBV28 and TRBJ2-7; TRBD2 is a possible D gene (6 bases). V dropped 5 bases and J dropped 9 bases, with 11 bases sitting between them. The CDR3 has 11 residues. From germline, CDR1 is MDHEN and CDR2 SYDVKM. Full variable domain (remainder filled in from reference TRBV28 and TRBJ2-7): DVKVTQSSRYLVKRTGEKVFLECVQDMDHENMFWYRQDPGLGLRLIYFSYDVKMKEKGDIPEGYSVSREKKERFSLILESASTNQTSMYLCASSTPGGQYFGPGTRLTVT.